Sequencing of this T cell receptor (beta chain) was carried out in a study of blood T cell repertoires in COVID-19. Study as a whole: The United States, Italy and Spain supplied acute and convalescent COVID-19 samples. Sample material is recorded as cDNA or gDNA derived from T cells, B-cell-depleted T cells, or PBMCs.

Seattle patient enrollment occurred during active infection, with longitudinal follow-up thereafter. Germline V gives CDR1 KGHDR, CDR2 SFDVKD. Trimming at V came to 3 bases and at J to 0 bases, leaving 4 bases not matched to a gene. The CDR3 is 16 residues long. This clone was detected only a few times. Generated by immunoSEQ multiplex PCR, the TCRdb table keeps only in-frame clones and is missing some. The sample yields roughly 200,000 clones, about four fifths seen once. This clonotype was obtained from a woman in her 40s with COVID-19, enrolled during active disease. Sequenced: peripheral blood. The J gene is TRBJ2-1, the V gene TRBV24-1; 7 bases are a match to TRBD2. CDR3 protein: CATSDVAGSSYNEQFF. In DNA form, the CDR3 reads TGTGCCACCAGTGATGTAGCGGGCAGCTCCTACAATGAGCAGTTCTTC.